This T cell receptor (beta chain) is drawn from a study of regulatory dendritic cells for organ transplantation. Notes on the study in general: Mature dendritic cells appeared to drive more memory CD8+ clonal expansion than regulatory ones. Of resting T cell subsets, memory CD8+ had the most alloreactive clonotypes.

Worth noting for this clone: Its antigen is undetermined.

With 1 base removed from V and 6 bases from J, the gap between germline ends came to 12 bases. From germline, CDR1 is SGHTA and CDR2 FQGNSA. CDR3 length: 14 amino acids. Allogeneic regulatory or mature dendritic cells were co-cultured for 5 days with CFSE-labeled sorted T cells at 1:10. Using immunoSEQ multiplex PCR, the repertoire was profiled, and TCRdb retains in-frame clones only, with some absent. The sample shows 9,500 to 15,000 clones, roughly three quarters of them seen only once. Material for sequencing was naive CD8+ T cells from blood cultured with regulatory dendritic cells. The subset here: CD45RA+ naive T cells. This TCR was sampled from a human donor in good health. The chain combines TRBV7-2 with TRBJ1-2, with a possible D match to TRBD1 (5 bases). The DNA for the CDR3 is TGTGCCAGCAGCTTAGGTTGGGGGGAACATGGCTACACCTTC. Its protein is CASSLGWGEHGYTF.